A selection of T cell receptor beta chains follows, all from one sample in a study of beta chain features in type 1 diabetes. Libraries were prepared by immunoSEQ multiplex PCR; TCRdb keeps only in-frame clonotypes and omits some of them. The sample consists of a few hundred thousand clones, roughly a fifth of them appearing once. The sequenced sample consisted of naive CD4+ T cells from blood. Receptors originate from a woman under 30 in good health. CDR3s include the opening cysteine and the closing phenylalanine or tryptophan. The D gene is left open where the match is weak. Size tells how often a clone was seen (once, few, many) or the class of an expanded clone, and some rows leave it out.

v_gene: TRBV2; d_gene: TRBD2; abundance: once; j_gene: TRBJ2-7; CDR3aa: CASSERGDWMGEQYF; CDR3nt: TGTGCCAGCAGTGAACGGGGGGACTGGATGGGCGAGCAGTACTTC
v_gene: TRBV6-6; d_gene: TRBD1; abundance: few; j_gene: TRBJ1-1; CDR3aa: CASSYPGQAEAFF; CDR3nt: TGTGCCAGCAGTTACCCAGGACAGGCTGAAGCTTTCTTT
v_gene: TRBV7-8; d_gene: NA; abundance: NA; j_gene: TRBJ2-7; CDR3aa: CASSLLRSSYEQYF; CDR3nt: TGTGCCAGCAGCTTACTCCGGAGCTCCTACGAGCAGTACTTC
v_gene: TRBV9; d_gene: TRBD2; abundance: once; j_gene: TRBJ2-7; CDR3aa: CASSPRRGGTSGQIKTYEQYF; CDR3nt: TGTGCCAGCAGCCCTCGACGAGGTGGTACTAGCGGGCAAATTAAGACCTACGAGCAGTACTTC
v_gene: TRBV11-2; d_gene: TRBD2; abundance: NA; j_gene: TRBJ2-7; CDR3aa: CASSLELAGIYEQYF; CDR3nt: TGTGCCAGCAGCTTAGAACTAGCGGGAATCTACGAGCAGTACTTC
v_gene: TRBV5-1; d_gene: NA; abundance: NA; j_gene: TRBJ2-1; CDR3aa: CASRSGESSYNEQFF; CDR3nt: TGCGCCAGCCGATCTGGGGAGAGCTCCTACAATGAGCAGTTCTTC
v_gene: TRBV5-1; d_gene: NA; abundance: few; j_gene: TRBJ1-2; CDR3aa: CASSLLTDPNYGYTF; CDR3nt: TGCGCCAGCAGCTTGTTGACAGACCCAAACTATGGCTACACCTTC
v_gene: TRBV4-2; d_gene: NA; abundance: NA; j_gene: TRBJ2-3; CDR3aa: CASSQPKPGDTQYF; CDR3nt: TGTGCCAGCAGCCAACCTAAGCCGGGAGATACGCAGTATTTT
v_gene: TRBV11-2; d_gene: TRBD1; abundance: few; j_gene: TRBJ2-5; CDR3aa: CASSRTGGLETQYF; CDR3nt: TGTGCCAGCAGCCGCACAGGGGGCTTAGAGACCCAGTACTTC
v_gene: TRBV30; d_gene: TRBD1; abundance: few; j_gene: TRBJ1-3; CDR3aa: CAWSTHGTGSGNTIYF; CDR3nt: TGTGCCTGGAGCACTCATGGGACAGGCTCTGGAAACACCATATATTTT
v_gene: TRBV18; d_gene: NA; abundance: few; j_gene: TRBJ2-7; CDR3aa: CASSPGHTSSYEQYF; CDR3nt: TGTGCCAGCTCACCAGGACATACCTCCTCCTACGAGCAGTACTTC
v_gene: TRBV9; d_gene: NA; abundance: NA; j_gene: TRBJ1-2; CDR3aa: CASSGPVGYTF; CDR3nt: TGTGCCAGCAGCGGCCCAGTGGGCTACACCTTC
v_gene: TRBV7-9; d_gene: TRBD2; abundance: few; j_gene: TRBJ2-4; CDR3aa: CASSLDGGASKNIQYF; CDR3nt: TGTGCCAGCAGCTTAGACGGGGGGGCCTCCAAAAACATTCAGTACTTC
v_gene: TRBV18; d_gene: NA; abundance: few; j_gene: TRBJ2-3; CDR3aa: CASSPRQGGGTDTQYF; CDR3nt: TGTGCCAGCTCACCTCGACAGGGTGGAGGGACAGATACGCAGTATTTT
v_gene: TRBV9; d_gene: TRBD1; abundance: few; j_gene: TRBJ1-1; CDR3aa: CASSIQGAGEAFF; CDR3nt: TGTGCCAGCAGCATACAGGGGGCAGGTGAAGCTTTCTTT
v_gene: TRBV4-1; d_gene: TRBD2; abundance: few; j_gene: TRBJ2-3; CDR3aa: CASSQAGTSADTQYF; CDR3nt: TGCGCCAGCAGCCAGGCCGGGACTAGCGCGGATACGCAGTATTTT
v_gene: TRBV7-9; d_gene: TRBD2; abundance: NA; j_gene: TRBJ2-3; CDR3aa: CASSFLAGVTDTQYF; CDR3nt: TGTGCCAGCAGCTTCCTAGCGGGGGTCACAGATACGCAGTATTTT
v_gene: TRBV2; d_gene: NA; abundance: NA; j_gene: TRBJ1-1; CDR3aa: CASSEGHLNTEAFF; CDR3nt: TGTGCCAGCAGTGAAGGACACCTGAACACTGAAGCTTTCTTT
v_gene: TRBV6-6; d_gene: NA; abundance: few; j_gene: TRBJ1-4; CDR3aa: CASSYGGYRELFF; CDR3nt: TGTGCCAGCAGTTACGGAGGATATAGGGAACTGTTTTTT
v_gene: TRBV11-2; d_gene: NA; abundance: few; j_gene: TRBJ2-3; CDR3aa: CASSGPETFAQYF; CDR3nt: TGTGCCAGCAGCGGGCCCGAGACGTTTGCGCAGTATTTT
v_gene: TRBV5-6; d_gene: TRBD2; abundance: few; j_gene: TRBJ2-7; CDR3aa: CASSLNGREDYEQYF; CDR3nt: TGTGCCAGCAGCTTAAATGGGCGGGAGGACTACGAGCAGTACTTC
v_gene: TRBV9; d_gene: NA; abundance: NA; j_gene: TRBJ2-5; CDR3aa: CASSVSPQGQETQYF; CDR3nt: TGTGCCAGCAGCGTATCGCCGCAGGGACAAGAGACCCAGTACTTC
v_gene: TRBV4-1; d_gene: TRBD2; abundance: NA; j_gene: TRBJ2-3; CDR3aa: CASSQGGGVDTQYF; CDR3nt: TGCGCCAGCAGCCAAGGGGGGGGTGTGGATACGCAGTATTTT
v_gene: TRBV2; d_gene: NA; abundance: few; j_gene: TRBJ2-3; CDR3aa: CASSYTTDTQYF; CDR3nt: TGTGCCAGCAGTTACACCACAGATACGCAGTATTTT
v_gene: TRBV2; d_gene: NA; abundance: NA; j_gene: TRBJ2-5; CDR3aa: CASTGVVSQETQYF; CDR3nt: TGTGCCAGCACGGGGGTAGTCAGCCAAGAGACCCAGTACTTC
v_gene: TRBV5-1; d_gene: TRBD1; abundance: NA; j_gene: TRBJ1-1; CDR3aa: CASSQDRGNTEAFF; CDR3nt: TGCGCCAGCAGCCAGGACAGGGGGAACACTGAAGCTTTCTTT
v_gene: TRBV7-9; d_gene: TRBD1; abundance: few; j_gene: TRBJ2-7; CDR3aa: CASDLTGGGEQYF; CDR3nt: TGTGCCAGCGACTTAACAGGGGGCGGCGAGCAGTACTTC
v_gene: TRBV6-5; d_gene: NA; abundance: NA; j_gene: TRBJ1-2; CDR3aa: CASTYSGQGNYGYTF; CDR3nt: TGTGCCAGCACCTACTCGGGTCAGGGCAACTATGGCTACACCTTC
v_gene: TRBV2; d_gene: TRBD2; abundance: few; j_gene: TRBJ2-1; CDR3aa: CASNGQLAGVRGEQFF; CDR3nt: TGTGCCAGCAACGGGCAACTAGCGGGAGTAAGAGGTGAGCAGTTCTTC
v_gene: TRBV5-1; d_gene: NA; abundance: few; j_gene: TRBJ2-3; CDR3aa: CASSLSPLASTDTQYF; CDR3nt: TGCGCCAGCAGCTTGTCCCCACTCGCCAGCACAGATACGCAGTATTTT
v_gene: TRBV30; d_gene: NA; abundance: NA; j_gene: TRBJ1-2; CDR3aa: CAWTGGGYTF; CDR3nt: TGTGCCTGGACAGGAGGCGGCTACACCTTC
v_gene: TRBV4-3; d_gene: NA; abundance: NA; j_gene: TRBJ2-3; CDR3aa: CASSPRSGSGDTQYF; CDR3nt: TGCGCCAGCAGTCCTCGGTCAGGGTCTGGAGATACGCAGTATTTT
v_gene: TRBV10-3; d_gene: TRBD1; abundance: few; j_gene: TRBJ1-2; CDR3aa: CAISGQGSNYGYTF; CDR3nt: TGTGCCATCAGTGGACAGGGTTCGAACTATGGCTACACCTTC
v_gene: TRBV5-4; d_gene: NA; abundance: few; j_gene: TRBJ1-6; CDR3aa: CASSLGQNNSPLHF; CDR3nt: TGTGCCAGCAGCTTGGGACAGAATAATTCACCCCTCCACTTT
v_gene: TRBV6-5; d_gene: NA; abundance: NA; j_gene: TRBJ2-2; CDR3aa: CASSPTGSGELFF; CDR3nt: TGTGCCAGCAGTCCTACGGGGAGCGGGGAGCTGTTTTTT
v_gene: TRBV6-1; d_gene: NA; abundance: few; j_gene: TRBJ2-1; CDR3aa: CASSGQAQSNEQFF; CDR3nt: TGTGCCAGCAGTGGACAGGCCCAGAGCAATGAGCAGTTCTTC
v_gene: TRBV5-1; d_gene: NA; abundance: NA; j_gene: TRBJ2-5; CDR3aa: CASSLAAGAPAAQYF; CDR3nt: TGCGCCAGCAGCTTGGCTGCAGGGGCCCCAGCGGCCCAGTACTTC
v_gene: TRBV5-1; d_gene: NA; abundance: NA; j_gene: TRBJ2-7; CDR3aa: CASSLEMNLGGGYEQYF; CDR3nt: TGCGCCAGCAGCTTGGAGATGAATCTCGGAGGTGGCTACGAGCAGTACTTC
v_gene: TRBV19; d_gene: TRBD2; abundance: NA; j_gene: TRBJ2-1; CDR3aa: CASSRGLAYSSYNEQFF; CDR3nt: TGTGCCAGTAGTAGGGGACTAGCGTACAGCTCCTACAATGAGCAGTTCTTC
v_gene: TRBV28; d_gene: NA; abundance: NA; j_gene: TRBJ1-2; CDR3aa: CASSSYTGTRGPHSGYTF; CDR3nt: TGTGCCAGCAGTTCCTATACCGGGACAAGGGGCCCTCATAGCGGCTACACCTTC
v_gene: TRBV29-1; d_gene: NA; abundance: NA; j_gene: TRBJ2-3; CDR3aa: CSVEKRGTDTQYF; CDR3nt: TGCAGCGTTGAAAAGCGGGGCACAGATACGCAGTATTTT
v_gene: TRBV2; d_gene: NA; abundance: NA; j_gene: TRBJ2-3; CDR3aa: CASSVSLPSTDTQYF; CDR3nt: TGTGCCAGCAGTGTTAGCCTCCCAAGCACAGATACGCAGTATTTT
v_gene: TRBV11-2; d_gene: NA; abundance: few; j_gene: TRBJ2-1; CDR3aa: CASSLDRHNEQFF; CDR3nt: TGTGCCAGCAGCTTAGACAGGCACAATGAGCAGTTCTTC
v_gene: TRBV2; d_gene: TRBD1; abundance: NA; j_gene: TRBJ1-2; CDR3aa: CASRNSQGAYGYTF; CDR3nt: TGTGCCAGCAGGAACTCACAGGGGGCTTATGGCTACACCTTC
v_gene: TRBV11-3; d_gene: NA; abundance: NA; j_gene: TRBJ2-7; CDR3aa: CASSLGLPLAEQYF; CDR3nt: TGTGCCAGCAGCTTAGGACTCCCTTTGGCCGAGCAGTACTTC
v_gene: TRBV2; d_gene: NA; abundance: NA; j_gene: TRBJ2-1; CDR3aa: CASSVRRASSYNEQFF; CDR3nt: TGTGCCAGCAGTGTAAGGAGGGCGAGCTCCTACAATGAGCAGTTCTTC
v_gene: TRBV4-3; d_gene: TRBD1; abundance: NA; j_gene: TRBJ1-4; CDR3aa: CASSQDGTGNEKLFF; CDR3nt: TGCGCCAGCAGCCAAGACGGGACAGGGAATGAAAAACTGTTTTTT
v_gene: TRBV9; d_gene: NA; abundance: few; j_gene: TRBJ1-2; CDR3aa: CASSGGFYGYTF; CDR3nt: TGTGCCAGCAGCGGCGGATTCTATGGCTACACCTTC
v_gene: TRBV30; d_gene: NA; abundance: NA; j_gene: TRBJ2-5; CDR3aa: CAWSVNGGKETQYF; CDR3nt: TGTGCCTGGAGTGTTAACGGGGGAAAAGAGACCCAGTACTTC
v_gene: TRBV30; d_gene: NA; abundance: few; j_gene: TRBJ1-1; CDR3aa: CAWSPITGAFF; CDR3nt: TGTGCCTGGAGTCCGATAACGGGGGCTTTCTTT
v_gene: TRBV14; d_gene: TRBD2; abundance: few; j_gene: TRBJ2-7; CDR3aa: CASSQAGRTSGSRSYEQYF; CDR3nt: TGTGCCAGCAGCCAAGCCGGGAGGACTAGCGGGAGCAGGTCCTACGAGCAGTACTTC
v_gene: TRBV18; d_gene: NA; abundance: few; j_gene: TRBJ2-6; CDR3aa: CASSPQGSGANVLTF; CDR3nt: TGTGCCAGCTCACCCCAGGGTTCTGGGGCCAACGTCCTGACTTTC
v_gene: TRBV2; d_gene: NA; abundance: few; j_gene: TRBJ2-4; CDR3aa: CASSLTVNIQYF; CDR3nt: TGTGCCAGCAGTCTTACAGTAAACATTCAGTACTTC
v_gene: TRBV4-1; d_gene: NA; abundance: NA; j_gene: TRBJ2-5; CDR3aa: CASRPTGTQETQYF; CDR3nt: TGCGCCAGCCGTCCGACCGGGACTCAAGAGACCCAGTACTTC
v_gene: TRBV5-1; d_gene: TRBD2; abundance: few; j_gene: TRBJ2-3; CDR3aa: CASSLSSGMSDTQYF; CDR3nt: TGCGCCAGCAGCTTGTCTAGCGGGATGTCAGATACGCAGTATTTT
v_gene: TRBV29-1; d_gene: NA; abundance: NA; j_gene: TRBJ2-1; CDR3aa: CSVEDTVNEQFF; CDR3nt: TGCAGCGTTGAAGATACGGTCAATGAGCAGTTCTTC
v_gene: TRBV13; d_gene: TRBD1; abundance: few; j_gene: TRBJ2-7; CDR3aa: CASSLFLRDRATLRREQYF; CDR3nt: TGTGCCAGCAGCTTATTCCTCCGGGACAGGGCGACCTTAAGGAGGGAGCAGTACTTC
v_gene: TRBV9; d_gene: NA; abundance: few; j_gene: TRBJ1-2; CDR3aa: CASSVGPPQYGYTF; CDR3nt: TGTGCCAGCAGCGTAGGTCCGCCACAGTATGGCTACACCTTC
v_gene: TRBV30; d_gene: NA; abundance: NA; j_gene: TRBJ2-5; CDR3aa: CAGFVNRLESKTQYF; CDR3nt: TGTGCCGGATTTGTGAATCGACTAGAGAGTAAGACCCAGTACTTC